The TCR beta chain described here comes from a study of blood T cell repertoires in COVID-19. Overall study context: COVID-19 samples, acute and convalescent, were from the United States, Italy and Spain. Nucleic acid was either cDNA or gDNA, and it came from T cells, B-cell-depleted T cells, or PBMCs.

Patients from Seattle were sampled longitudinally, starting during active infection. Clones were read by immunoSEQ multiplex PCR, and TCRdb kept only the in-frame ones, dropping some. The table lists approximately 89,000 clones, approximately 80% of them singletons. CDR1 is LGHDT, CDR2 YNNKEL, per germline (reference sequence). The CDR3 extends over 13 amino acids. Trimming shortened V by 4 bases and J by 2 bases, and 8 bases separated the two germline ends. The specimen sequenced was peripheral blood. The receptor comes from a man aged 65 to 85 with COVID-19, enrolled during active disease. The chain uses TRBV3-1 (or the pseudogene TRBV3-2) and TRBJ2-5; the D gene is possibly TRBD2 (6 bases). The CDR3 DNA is TGTGCCAGCAGCCTGGACTATCAAGAGACCCAGTACTTC. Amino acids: CASSLDYQETQYF.